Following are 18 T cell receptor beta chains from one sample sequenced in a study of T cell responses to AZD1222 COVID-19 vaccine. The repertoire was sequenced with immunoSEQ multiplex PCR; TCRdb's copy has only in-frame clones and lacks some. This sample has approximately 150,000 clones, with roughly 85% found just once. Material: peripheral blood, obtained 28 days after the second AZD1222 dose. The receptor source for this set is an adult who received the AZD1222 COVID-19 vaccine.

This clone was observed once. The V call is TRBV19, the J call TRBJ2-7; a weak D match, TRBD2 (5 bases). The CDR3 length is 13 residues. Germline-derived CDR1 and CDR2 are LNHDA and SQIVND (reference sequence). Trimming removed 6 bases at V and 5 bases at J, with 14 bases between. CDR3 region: CASRVEDGDEQYF. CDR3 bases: TGTGCCAGTAGGGTGGAGGATGGGGACGAGCAGTACTTC.

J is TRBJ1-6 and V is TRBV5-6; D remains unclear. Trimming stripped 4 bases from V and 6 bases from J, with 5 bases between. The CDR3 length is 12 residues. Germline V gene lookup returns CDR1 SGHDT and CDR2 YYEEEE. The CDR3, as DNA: TGTGCCAGCAGCGCCGGTAATTCACCCCTCCACTTT. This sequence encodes CASSAGNSPLHF.

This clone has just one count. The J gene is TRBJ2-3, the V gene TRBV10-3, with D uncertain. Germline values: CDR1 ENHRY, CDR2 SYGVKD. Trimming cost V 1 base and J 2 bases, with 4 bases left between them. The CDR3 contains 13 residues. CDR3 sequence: CAISELITDTQYF. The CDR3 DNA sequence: TGTGCCATCAGTGAGTTGATCACAGATACGCAGTATTTT.

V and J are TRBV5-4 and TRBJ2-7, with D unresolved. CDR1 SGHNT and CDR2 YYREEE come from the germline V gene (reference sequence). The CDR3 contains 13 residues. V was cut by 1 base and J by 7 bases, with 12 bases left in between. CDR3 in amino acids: CASSLWQSWEQYF. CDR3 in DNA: TGTGCCAGCAGCTTGTGGCAGTCCTGGGAGCAGTACTTC.

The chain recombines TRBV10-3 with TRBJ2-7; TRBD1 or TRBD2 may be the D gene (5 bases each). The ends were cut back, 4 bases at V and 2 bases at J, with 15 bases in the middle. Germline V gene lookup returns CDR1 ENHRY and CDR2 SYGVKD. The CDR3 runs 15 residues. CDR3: CAISVGGVQAYEQYF. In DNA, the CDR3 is TGTGCCATCAGTGTTGGGGGAGTACAAGCCTACGAGCAGTACTTC.

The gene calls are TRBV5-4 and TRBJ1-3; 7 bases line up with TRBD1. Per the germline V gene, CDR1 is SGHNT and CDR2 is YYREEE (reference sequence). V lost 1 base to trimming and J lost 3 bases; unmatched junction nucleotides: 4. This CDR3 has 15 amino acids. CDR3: CASSLKGALGNTIYF. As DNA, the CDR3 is TGTGCCAGCAGCTTGAAGGGGGCACTTGGAAACACCATATATTTT.

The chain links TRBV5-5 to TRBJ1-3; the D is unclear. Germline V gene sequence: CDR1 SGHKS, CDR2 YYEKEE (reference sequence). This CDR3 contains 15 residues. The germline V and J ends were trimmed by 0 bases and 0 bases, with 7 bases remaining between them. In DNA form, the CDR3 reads TGTGCCAGCAGCTTGGCGTTCAACTCTGGAAACACCATATATTTT. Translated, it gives CASSLAFNSGNTIYF.

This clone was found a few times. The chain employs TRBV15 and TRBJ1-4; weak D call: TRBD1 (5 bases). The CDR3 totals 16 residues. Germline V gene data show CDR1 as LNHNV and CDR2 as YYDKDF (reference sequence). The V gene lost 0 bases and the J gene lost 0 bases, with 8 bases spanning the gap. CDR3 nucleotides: TGTGCCACCAGCAGAGATGGGACGGCAACTAATGAAAAACTGTTTTTT. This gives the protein CATSRDGTATNEKLFF.

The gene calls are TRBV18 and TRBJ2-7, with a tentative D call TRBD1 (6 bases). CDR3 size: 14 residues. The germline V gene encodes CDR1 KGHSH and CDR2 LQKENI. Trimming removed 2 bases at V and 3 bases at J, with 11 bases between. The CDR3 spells CASSPGQGIYEQYF. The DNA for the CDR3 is TGTGCCAGCTCACCAGGGCAGGGGATCTACGAGCAGTACTTC.

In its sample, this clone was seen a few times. The CDR3 nucleotides are TGTGCCAGCAGTGGACAGGGGGCAACCTACGAGCAGTACTTC. Translating it yields CASSGQGATYEQYF. This chain links TRBV2 with TRBJ2-7; 10 nucleotides match TRBD1. V lost 4 bases to trimming and J lost 2 bases; unmatched junction nucleotides: 2. CDR3 size: 14 residues. Germline lookup yields CDR1 SNHLY and CDR2 FYNNEI.

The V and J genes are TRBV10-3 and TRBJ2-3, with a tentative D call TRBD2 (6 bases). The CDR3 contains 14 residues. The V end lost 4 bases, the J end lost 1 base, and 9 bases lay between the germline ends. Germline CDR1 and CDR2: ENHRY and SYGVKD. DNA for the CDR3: TGTGCCATCAGTGTATCGGGGGGCACAGATACGCAGTATTTT. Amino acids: CAISVSGGTDTQYF.

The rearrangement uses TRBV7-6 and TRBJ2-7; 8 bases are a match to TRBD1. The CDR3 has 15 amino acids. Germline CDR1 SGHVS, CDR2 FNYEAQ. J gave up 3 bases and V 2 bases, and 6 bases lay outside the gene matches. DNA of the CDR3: TGTGCCAGCAGCTTACGACAGGGGAGTGACTACGAGCAGTACTTC. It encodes CASSLRQGSDYEQYF.

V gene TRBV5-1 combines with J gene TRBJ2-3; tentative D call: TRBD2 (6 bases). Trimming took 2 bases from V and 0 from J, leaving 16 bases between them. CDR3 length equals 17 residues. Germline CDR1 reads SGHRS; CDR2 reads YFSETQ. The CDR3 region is CASSLQLAVTSTDTQYF. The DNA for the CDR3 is TGCGCCAGCAGCTTACAATTAGCGGTGACTAGCACAGATACGCAGTATTTT.

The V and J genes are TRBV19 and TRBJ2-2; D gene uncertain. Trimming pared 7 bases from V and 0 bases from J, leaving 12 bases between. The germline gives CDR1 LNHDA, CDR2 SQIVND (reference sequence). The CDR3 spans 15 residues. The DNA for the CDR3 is TGTGCCAGTACTAGGGTTCAAGCGAACACCGGGGAGCTGTTTTTT. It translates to CASTRVQANTGELFF.

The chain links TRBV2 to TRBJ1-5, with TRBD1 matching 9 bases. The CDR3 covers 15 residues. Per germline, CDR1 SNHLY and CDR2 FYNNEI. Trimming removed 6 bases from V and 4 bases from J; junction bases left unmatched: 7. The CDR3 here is CASSSGTGRNQPQHF. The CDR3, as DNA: TGTGCCAGCAGCTCTGGGACAGGGAGGAATCAGCCCCAGCATTTT.

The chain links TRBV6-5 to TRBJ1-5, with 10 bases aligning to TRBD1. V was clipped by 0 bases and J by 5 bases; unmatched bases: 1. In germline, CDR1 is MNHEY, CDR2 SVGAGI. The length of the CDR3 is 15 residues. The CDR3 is CASSYSGTGDQPQHF. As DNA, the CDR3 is TGTGCCAGCAGTTACTCGGGGACAGGGGATCAGCCCCAGCATTTT.

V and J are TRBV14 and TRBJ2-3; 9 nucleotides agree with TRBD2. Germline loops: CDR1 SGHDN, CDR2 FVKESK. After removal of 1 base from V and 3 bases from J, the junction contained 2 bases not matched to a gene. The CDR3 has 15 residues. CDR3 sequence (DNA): TGTGCCAGCAGCCAAGGTCTAGCGGGGACAGATACGCAGTATTTT. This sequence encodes CASSQGLAGTDTQYF.

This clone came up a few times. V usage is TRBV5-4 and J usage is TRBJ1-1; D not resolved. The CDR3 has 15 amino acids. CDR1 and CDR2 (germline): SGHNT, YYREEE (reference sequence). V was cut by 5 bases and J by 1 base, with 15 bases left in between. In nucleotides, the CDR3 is TGTGCCAGCAGGGAGTCGCTTGGGAAGAACACTGAAGCTTTCTTT. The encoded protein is CASRESLGKNTEAFF.